This TCR beta chain was sequenced in a study of blood T cell repertoires in COVID-19. Here immunoSEQ multiplex PCR was the method, and the copy in TCRdb shows in-frame clones only, minus some. The sample shows under 80,000 clones, about 82% of them seen only once. Trimming left V 6 bases short and J 6 bases short, with 10 bases between. The germline gives CDR1 MNHEY, CDR2 SVGAGI. There are 12 residues in the CDR3. Specimen: peripheral blood. The receptor was isolated from a human donor in a cohort sampled during active COVID-19. The chain combines TRBV6-5 with TRBJ2-3; D ambiguous. The CDR3 sequence: CASSLTPDTQYF. The CDR3 nucleotides are TGTGCCAGCAGCCTGACACCGGATACGCAGTATTTT.